These 26 T cell receptor beta chains share one sample of origin, sequenced in a study of blood T cell repertoires in COVID-19. TCRdb's table, derived via immunoSEQ multiplex PCR, lists solely in-frame clones and lacks some. The data hold roughly 400,000 clones, with roughly 86% observed a single time. The source material was PBMCs or T cells enriched from blood (not recorded which). These receptors all stem from a woman in her twenties or thirties who had recovered from COVID-19.

The genes are TRBV27 and TRBJ1-2, with TRBD1 as a possible D gene (5 bases). Germline lookup yields CDR1 MNHEY and CDR2 SMNVEV (reference sequence). Trimming removed 1 base from V and 4 bases from J, with 10 bases in between. The CDR3 length is 14 residues. In DNA, the CDR3 is TGTGCCAGCAGTTTATTTGGGGGGGGCTATGGCTACACCTTC. This translates into CASSLFGGGYGYTF.

The chain uses TRBV4-1 and TRBJ2-1, with D tentatively TRBD2 (7 bases). Germline CDR1 MGHRA, CDR2 YSYEKL. The CDR3 is 16 residues long. V lost 0 bases and J 12 bases, leaving 21 bases between the germline ends. The CDR3 DNA sequence: TGCGCCAGCAGCCAAGATCAGGGGAGGGCCCAACTAGGGCAGTTCTTC. This translates into CASSQDQGRAQLGQFF.

Only a few counts were recorded for this clone. The gene calls are TRBV5-1 and TRBJ2-1, with 7 bases fitting TRBD1. The CDR3 totals 16 residues. The trim removed 3 bases at V and 0 bases at J, leaving 6 bases unmatched. From germline, CDR1 is SGHRS and CDR2 YFSETQ. As DNA, the CDR3 is TGCGCCAGCAGCTGGACTGGGACAGCCTCCTACAATGAGCAGTTCTTC. Translating gives CASSWTGTASYNEQFF.

The chain has TRBV19 and TRBJ2-1, with no clear D. The V end was cut by 5 bases, the J end by 1 base, with 15 bases between. CDR1 is LNHDA, CDR2 SQIVND, per germline (reference sequence). The CDR3 extends over 16 amino acids. This CDR3 reads CASSFGLSWSYNEQFF. CDR3 in DNA: TGTGCCAGTAGTTTTGGTCTGAGCTGGTCCTACAATGAGCAGTTCTTC.

This clone was picked up one time. This rearrangement joins TRBV6-5 to TRBJ1-2; D is possibly TRBD1 (6 bases). V was shortened by 11 bases and J by 2 bases, with 18 bases between the two germline ends. The CDR3 contains 14 residues. Germline V gene data show CDR1 as MNHEY and CDR2 as SVGAGI. CDR3 sequence reads: CASAGGAGNYGYTF. The CDR3 DNA follows: TGTGCCTCTGCCGGGGGGGCGGGGAACTATGGCTACACCTTC.

V gene TRBV19 combines with J gene TRBJ2-3, with a tentative D call TRBD2 (5 bases). V shed 10 bases and J shed 7 bases, with 12 bases lying between them. The CDR3 is made up of 11 amino acids. Per germline, CDR1 LNHDA and CDR2 SQIVND (reference sequence). The CDR3 DNA follows: TGTGCCACCCAAGGAGGTAATACGCAGTATTTT. It specifies CATQGGNTQYF.

V usage is TRBV11-2 and J usage is TRBJ2-7, with D uncertain. The CDR3 totals 13 residues. V was trimmed by 1 base and J by 2 bases, leaving 6 bases between them. Per the germline V gene, CDR1 is SGHAT and CDR2 is FQNNGV. CDR3 coding DNA: TGTGCCAGCAGCTTAGGGTCAGCCTACGAGCAGTACTTC. Encoded protein: CASSLGSAYEQYF.

This sequence joins TRBV30 and TRBJ1-5; D is unclear. This CDR3 region has 16 residues. Germline V gene sequence: CDR1 GTSNPN, CDR2 SVGIG (reference sequence). The V gene lost 2 bases and the J gene lost 0 bases, with 14 bases spanning the gap. CDR3 coding DNA: TGTGCCTGGAGTCCGATGGGAGATTATAGCAATCAGCCCCAGCATTTT. It yields the protein CAWSPMGDYSNQPQHF. The full variable domain, completed using reference TRBV30 and TRBJ1-5, is SQTIHQWPATLVQPVGSPLSLECTVEGTSNPNLYWYRQAAGRGLQLLFYSVGIGQISSEVPQNLSASRPQDRQFILSSKKLLLSDSGFYLCAWSPMGDYSNQPQHFGDGTRLSIL.

This rearrangement joins TRBV28 to TRBJ1-4; 8 bases match TRBD1. CDR1 and CDR2 from the germline V gene are MDHEN and SYDVKM. This CDR3 has 14 residues. V trimming: 4 bases; J trimming: 5 bases; junction bases outside the gene matches: 3. CDR3 sequence: CASSSRGRNEKLFF. The DNA of the CDR3 is TGTGCCAGCAGTTCCAGGGGGCGGAATGAAAAACTGTTTTTT.

The V and J genes are TRBV27 and TRBJ1-1; TRBD1 agrees at 10 bases. This CDR3 region has 15 residues. The germline V gene encodes CDR1 MNHEY and CDR2 SMNVEV (reference sequence). Losses at the gene ends were 4 bases for V and 0 bases for J; bases not matched to a gene: 2. CDR3 loop: CASSSDRGLNTEAFF. For the CDR3, the DNA is TGTGCCAGCAGTTCGGACAGGGGGTTGAACACTGAAGCTTTCTTT.

The V call is TRBV28, the J call TRBJ2-7; D is unresolved. V lost 5 bases, J lost 5 bases, and 4 bases lay in between. CDR1 and CDR2 from the germline V gene are MDHEN and SYDVKM. The CDR3 spans 10 residues. CDR3 sequence reads: CASSINEQYF. CDR3 sequence (DNA): TGTGCCAGCAGTATAAACGAGCAGTACTTC.

The rearrangement joins TRBV18 to TRBJ2-1; D is possibly TRBD2 (6 bases). Germline assignment: CDR1 KGHSH and CDR2 LQKENI. The V end was cut by 3 bases, the J end by 6 bases, with 6 bases between. CDR3 length equals 12 residues. Here the CDR3 reads CASSPGGNEQFF. Written as DNA, the CDR3 is TGTGCCAGCTCACCCGGGGGCAATGAGCAGTTCTTC. Full variable domain (outside the CDR3, taken from reference TRBV18 and TRBJ2-1): NAGVMQNPRHLVRRRGQEARLRCSPMKGHSHVYWYRQLPEEGLKFMVYLQKENIIDESGMPKERFSAEFPKEGPSILRIQQVVRGDSAAYFCASSPGGNEQFFGPGTRLTVL.

The chain recombines TRBV29-1 with TRBJ1-1; 7 bases are shared with TRBD1. J gave up 2 bases and V 4 bases, and 1 base lay outside the gene matches. The CDR3 runs to 12 residues. Germline CDR1 and CDR2: SQVTM and ANQGSEA. The CDR3 DNA is TGCAGCGTTGGGGACAGCAACACTGAAGCTTTCTTT. Protein sequence: CSVGDSNTEAFF.

The J gene is TRBJ2-3, the V gene TRBV4-2, with TRBD2 identical over 14 bases. The CDR3 covers 17 residues. The V gene's germline CDR1 is LGHNA and CDR2 YNFKEQ. Trimming took 2 bases from V and 2 from J; bases not matched to a gene: 3. The CDR3 sequence is CASSQRTSGGYTDTQYF. The CDR3 DNA follows: TGTGCCAGCAGCCAACGGACTAGCGGGGGGTACACAGATACGCAGTATTTT.

The chain employs TRBV12-3 or TRBV12-4 and TRBJ2-3; 8 bases agree with TRBD1. The trim removed 8 bases at V and 6 bases at J, leaving 7 bases unmatched. CDR3 length: 13 residues. The CDR3 sequence is CASYPGGFDTQYF. CDR3 bases: TGTGCCAGCTATCCAGGGGGCTTTGATACGCAGTATTTT.

This chain links TRBV18 with TRBJ2-2; 9 bases agree with TRBD2. The trim removed 3 bases at V and 1 base at J, leaving 3 bases unmatched. CDR1 and CDR2 from the germline V gene are KGHSH and LQKENI. This CDR3 region has 16 residues. Here the CDR3 reads CASSPLAGQNTGELFF. CDR3 DNA sequence: TGTGCCAGCTCACCCCTAGCGGGACAGAACACCGGGGAGCTGTTTTTT.

The CDR3 spells CASSHVDGTGIYEQYF. CDR3 nucleotides: TGTGCCAGCAGCCACGTCGACGGGACAGGGATTTACGAGCAGTACTTC. The chain uses TRBV14 and TRBJ2-7; 9 bases line up with TRBD1. The CDR3 loop spans 16 amino acids. Trimming took 3 bases from V and 4 from J; bases not matched to a gene: 10. CDR1 and CDR2 from the germline V gene are SGHDN and FVKESK.

The chain employs TRBV2 and TRBJ2-1; 9 nucleotides line up with TRBD2. CDR3 length: 20 amino acids. Per germline, CDR1 SNHLY and CDR2 FYNNEI. Trimming took 4 bases from V and 3 from J; bases not matched to a gene: 19. CDR3 in amino acids: CASSGLLKKGLAEVYNEQFF. The CDR3 nucleotides read TGTGCCAGCAGTGGCTTACTAAAAAAGGGACTAGCTGAGGTCTACAATGAGCAGTTCTTC.

J is TRBJ2-1 and V is TRBV20-1, with a tentative D call TRBD2 (6 bases). The V gene's germline CDR1 is DFQATT and CDR2 SNEGSKA (reference sequence). This CDR3 spans 16 amino acids. V lost 3 bases to trimming and J lost 2 bases, with 17 bases between them. The CDR3: CSASAREKFAYNEQFF. CDR3 in DNA: TGCAGTGCTAGTGCCCGGGAGAAGTTCGCCTACAATGAGCAGTTCTTC.

The gene calls are TRBV5-3 and TRBJ1-2, with TRBD1 as a possible D gene (6 bases). TRBV5-3 is an ORF for which the function is uncertain. Trimming removed 7 bases from V and 8 bases from J, with 9 bases in between. This CDR3 is 10 amino acids long. CDR3 loop: CARGQIGYTF. For the CDR3, the DNA is TGTGCCAGAGGACAGATAGGCTACACCTTC.

This chain uses TRBV5-4 with TRBJ2-1; 9 nucleotides match TRBD1. The CDR3 length is 15 residues. Germline V gene data show CDR1 as SGHNT and CDR2 as YYREEE (reference sequence). The J segment lost 6 bases and the V segment lost 2 bases, leaving 6 bases of the junction unmatched. The CDR3 DNA reads as TGTGCCAGCAGCTTTGGGGGACAGGGCTTCAATGAGCAGTTCTTC. Protein: CASSFGGQGFNEQFF.

The rearrangement joins TRBV28 to TRBJ2-7; 8 bases match TRBD2. The V gene end was trimmed by 7 bases and the J gene end by 4 bases; junction bases not matched to a gene: 12. Germline V gene sequence: CDR1 MDHEN, CDR2 SYDVKM. The CDR3 contains 15 residues. This CDR3 is CASNAIAGSYYEQYF. The CDR3 bases are TGTGCCAGCAACGCGATAGCGGGATCCTATTACGAGCAGTACTTC.

This clone was detected only once. The chain employs TRBV10-3 and TRBJ1-1; the match to TRBD1 covers 11 bases. This CDR3 spans 15 amino acids. After removal of 5 bases from V and 4 bases from J, the junction contained 6 bases not matched to a gene. Per the germline V gene, CDR1 is ENHRY and CDR2 is SYGVKD. CDR3: CAISPGTGGGTEAFF. The CDR3 bases are TGTGCCATCAGTCCCGGGACAGGGGGTGGCACTGAAGCTTTCTTT.

Concerning this clone: Other DNA sequences in the same sample also yield this CDR3. This chain links TRBV30 with TRBJ1-5; TRBD1 matches 7 bases. CDR1 GTSNPN and CDR2 SVGIG come from the germline V gene (reference sequence). This CDR3 spans 15 amino acids. Trimming took 3 bases from V and 4 from J; bases not matched to a gene: 9. CDR3: CAWSRGTYSNQPQHF. CDR3 DNA sequence: TGTGCCTGGAGCAGGGGGACATACAGTAATCAGCCCCAGCATTTT. Full variable domain (rest looked up from reference TRBV30 and TRBJ1-5): SQTIHQWPATLVQPVGSPLSLECTVEGTSNPNLYWYRQAAGRGLQLLFYSVGIGQISSEVPQNLSASRPQDRQFILSSKKLLLSDSGFYLCAWSRGTYSNQPQHFGDGTRLSIL.

The chain joins TRBV6-5 to TRBJ2-7; D possibly corresponds to TRBD1 (6 bases). This CDR3 spans 14 amino acids. Germline lookup yields CDR1 MNHEY and CDR2 SVGAGI. V lost 6 bases and J lost 1, with 13 bases in between. Written as DNA, the CDR3 is TGTGCCAGCAGGGCCACCGACAGGTCCTACGAGCAGTACTTC. This translates into CASRATDRSYEQYF.

This clone was counted a few times. Mismatch with germline at one junction end may stem from a read error. The chain combines TRBV7-7 with TRBJ2-1; D is perhaps TRBD2 (6 bases). CDR1 SSHAT and CDR2 FNYEAQ come from the germline V gene (reference sequence). The CDR3 length is 13 residues. DNA of the CDR3: TGTGCCAGCAGCCCCGGGACTCCCAATGTGCAGTTCTTC. It encodes CASSPGTPNVQFF.